The rows below give T cell receptor beta chains drawn from one sample of a study of T cells in Graves' hyperthyroidism and ophthalmopathy. TCRdb redid the calling of the multiplex PCR reads with MiXCR, one entry per CDR3 protein. The sample carries fewer than 350,000 distinct CDR3 sequences, 13% recorded once. Sequenced: blood. The receptors derive from a woman in her twenties or thirties with Graves' hyperthyroidism that later progressed to Graves' ophthalmopathy. CDR3s include the opening cysteine and the closing phenylalanine or tryptophan. The D gene is left open where the match is weak. The size entry is marked missing in some rows and otherwise reads once, few, many or a size class.

v_call d_call clone_size cdr3_aa
TRBV18 . many CASSPTSRGVNQPQHF
TRBV20-1 TRBD1 many CSARDEGARRPYEQYF
TRBV7-9 TRBD1 many CASSAATGERTYEQYF
TRBV5-1 . once CASGQPNTEAFF
TRBV5-8 TRBD2 many CASSLGREATDTQYF
TRBV27 TRBD2 many CASRVTSGNTGELFF
TRBV30 TRBD1 many CAWRWDSNYEQYF
TRBV18 . many CASSSDSPLGNTGELFF
TRBV11-1 . many CASSPDSGSGETQYF
TRBV3-1 . many CASSQTQGDYGYTF
TRBV6-2/TRBV6-3 . many CASRHAGEYGEYF
TRBV12-3/TRBV12-4 TRBD2 . CASRSSGQGEQYF
TRBV30 . many CARFNTVNYGYTF
TRBV19 . . CASGKNGYGYTF
TRBV5-6 . many CASSLDGFYGYTF